This TCR beta chain stems from a study of cytomegalovirus exposure and HLA in healthy donors. A note on this clone: The same CDR3 arises from other DNA sequences in this sample as well.

The CDR3 totals 14 residues. V was shortened by 3 bases and J by 4 bases, with 10 bases between the two germline ends. Germline V lookup: CDR1 SGHRS, CDR2 YFSETQ. The PCR ran on 60 Vbeta and 13 Jbeta primers. Clones were read by immunoSEQ multiplex PCR, and TCRdb kept only the in-frame ones, dropping some. The repertoire holds more than 55,000 clones, 75% to 85% seen once, with 1.6% in the top ten. Sequencing was performed on PBMCs. This sequence originates from a human donor in good health. This chain links TRBV5-1 with TRBJ2-2; tentatively, D is TRBD2 (6 bases). CDR3 amino acids: CASSWVAVTGELFF. CDR3 nucleotides: TGCGCCAGCAGCTGGGTAGCGGTCACCGGGGAGCTGTTTTTT.